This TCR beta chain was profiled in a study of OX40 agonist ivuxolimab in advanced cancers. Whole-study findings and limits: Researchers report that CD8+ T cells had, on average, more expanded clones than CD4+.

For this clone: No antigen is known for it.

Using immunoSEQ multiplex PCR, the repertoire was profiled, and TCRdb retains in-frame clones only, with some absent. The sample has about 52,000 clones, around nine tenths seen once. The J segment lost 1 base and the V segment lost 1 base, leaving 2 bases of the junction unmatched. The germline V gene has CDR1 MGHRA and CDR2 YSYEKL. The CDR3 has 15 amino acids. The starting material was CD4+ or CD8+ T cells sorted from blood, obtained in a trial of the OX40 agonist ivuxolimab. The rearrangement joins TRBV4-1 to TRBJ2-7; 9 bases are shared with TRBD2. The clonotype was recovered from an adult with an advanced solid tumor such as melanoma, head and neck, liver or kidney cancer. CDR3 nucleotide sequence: TGCGCCAGCAGCCAAGCTACTAGCGGGTCCTACGAGCAGTACTTC. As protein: CASSQATSGSYEQYF.